The 32 T cell receptor beta chains presented below share a single source sample, sequenced in a study of regulatory and conventional T cells in RAG deficiency. Sequencing used immunoSEQ multiplex PCR; TCRdb keeps in-frame clones, though not all of them. Seen here are under 7,000 clones, 85% to 95% observed once, and the top ten hold about 49%. The specimen sequenced was CD8+ T cells sorted from blood. Source of these receptors: a human donor with RAG deficiency presenting as severe combined immunodeficiency.

The V gene is TRBV9, the J gene TRBJ2-5; no reliable D call. The CDR3 totals 14 residues. Germline-derived CDR1 and CDR2 are SGDLS and YYNGEE. The germline V and J ends were trimmed by 0 bases and 1 base, with 7 bases remaining between them. CDR3 protein: CASSVDKFQETQYF. The DNA of the CDR3 is TGTGCCAGCAGCGTAGACAAGTTCCAAGAGACCCAGTACTTC.

V and J are TRBV19 and TRBJ2-3, with D unclear. V lost 5 bases and J 2 bases, leaving 8 bases between the germline ends. Germline-derived CDR1 and CDR2 are LNHDA and SQIVND (reference sequence). CDR3 length: 13 amino acids. The CDR3 reads CASSFQSTDTQYF. The CDR3 bases are TGTGCCAGTAGTTTCCAGTCCACAGATACGCAGTATTTT.

The CDR3 region is CASSLGWGQFF. The CDR3 DNA is TGTGCCAGCAGCTTGGGATGGGGGCAGTTCTTC. This chain joins TRBV5-4 and TRBJ2-1; D is uncertain. Germline V gene lookup returns CDR1 SGHNT and CDR2 YYREEE (reference sequence). The CDR3 loop spans 11 amino acids. V shed 0 bases and J shed 12 bases, with 7 bases lying between them.

J is TRBJ2-6 and V is TRBV9; D is perhaps TRBD1 or TRBD2 (5 bases each). The CDR3 contains 13 residues. V was cut by 0 bases and J by 14 bases, with 12 bases left in between. The germline CDR1 and CDR2 sequences are SGDLS and YYNGEE. CDR3 sequence reads: CASSVGTGRLLTF. DNA of the CDR3: TGTGCCAGCAGCGTAGGGACGGGACGACTCCTGACTTTC.

The J gene is TRBJ2-3, the V gene TRBV23-1; D ambiguous. TRBV23-1 is annotated as an ORF whose role is uncertain. CDR3 size: 14 residues. V lost 0 bases and J 0 bases, leaving 4 bases between the germline ends. CDR3 in DNA: TGCGCCAGCAGTCAATCGGACAGCACAGATACGCAGTATTTT. Its translation: CASSQSDSTDTQYF.

This clone was observed once. The V gene is TRBV4-2, the J gene TRBJ2-7, with D tentatively TRBD1 (5 bases). The CDR3 length is 13 residues. CDR1 and CDR2 from the germline V gene are LGHNA and YNFKEQ. Between the trimmed V and J ends, which lost 2 bases and 0 bases, there was a span of 5 bases. CDR3 residues: CASSQQGSYEQYF. The CDR3 nucleotides are TGTGCCAGCAGCCAACAGGGCTCCTACGAGCAGTACTTC.

V and J are TRBV4-1 and TRBJ2-3; 8 bases map to TRBD2. V lost 4 bases to trimming and J lost 3 bases; unmatched junction nucleotides: 6. CDR1 and CDR2 (germline): MGHRA, YSYEKL. This CDR3 comprises 15 residues. In DNA, the CDR3 is TGCGCCAGCAGCCGAGTACTAGCGGATACAGATACGCAGTATTTT. Its protein is CASSRVLADTDTQYF.

The rearrangement joins TRBV10-1 to TRBJ2-2, with 8 nucleotides matching TRBD1. The J segment lost 5 bases and the V segment lost 3 bases, leaving 5 bases of the junction unmatched. Looked up from germline, CDR1 is WNHNN and CDR2 is SYGVQD (reference sequence). The CDR3 runs 15 residues. The CDR3 DNA reads TGCGCCAGCAGTGATGACAGGGGAAAGACCGGGGAGCTGTTTTTT. Protein: CASSDDRGKTGELFF.

This clone was seen once. V and J are TRBV9 and TRBJ2-6, with D perhaps matching TRBD1 (5 bases). This CDR3 region has 18 residues. Trimming shortened V by 3 bases and J by 1 base, and 17 bases separated the two germline ends. The germline CDR1 and CDR2 sequences are SGDLS and YYNGEE. CDR3 protein: CASSAPRAGKSGANVLTF. The CDR3 coding sequence is TGTGCCAGCAGCGCGCCTCGGGCAGGGAAATCTGGGGCCAACGTCCTGACTTTC.

The V and J genes are TRBV20-1 and TRBJ1-2, with D unresolved. The CDR3 is made up of 8 amino acids. Trimming pared 6 bases from V and 6 bases from J, leaving 2 bases between. From germline, CDR1 is DFQATT and CDR2 SNEGSKA (reference sequence). In DNA form, the CDR3 reads TGCAGTGCGGATGGCTACACCTTC. Translated: CSADGYTF.

The chain carries TRBV27 and TRBJ2-7; D is possibly TRBD1 (5 bases). The V and J ends lost 7 bases and 7 bases respectively, with 11 bases between them. This CDR3 contains 11 residues. Germline lookup yields CDR1 MNHEY and CDR2 SMNVEV (reference sequence). In nucleotides, the CDR3 is TGTGCCAGCAAAGGGGCAGGAGAGCAGTACTTC. It translates to CASKGAGEQYF.

This clone was observed a single time. The chain is built from TRBV7-2 and TRBJ1-5; 7 positions match TRBD1. Unmatched junction bases numbered 2, after V lost 2 bases and J lost 1 base. CDR1 is SGHTA, CDR2 FQGNSA, per germline. This CDR3 region has 15 residues. The CDR3 DNA sequence: TGTGCCAGCAGCTTAAACAGGGGAAGCAATCAGCCCCAGCATTTT. The encoded protein is CASSLNRGSNQPQHF.

The chain is built from TRBV25-1 and TRBJ2-2; 8 nucleotides line up with TRBD1. With V trimmed by 1 base and J by 4 bases, 8 bases remained unmatched. Germline CDR1 is MGHDK and CDR2 is SYGVNS. The CDR3 is made up of 17 amino acids. DNA of the CDR3: TGTGCCAGCAGTGAATGGCGGAGACAGGGGATCACCGGGGAGCTGTTTTTT. This gives the protein CASSEWRRQGITGELFF.

CDR3 region: CASSNTDTQYF. The CDR3 DNA follows: TGTGCCAGTAGTAACACAGATACGCAGTATTTT. The V gene is TRBV19, the J gene TRBJ2-3; D remains ambiguous. The germline CDR1 and CDR2 sequences are LNHDA and SQIVND (reference sequence). Between the trimmed V and J ends, which lost 4 bases and 2 bases, there was a span of 1 base. The CDR3 is 11 residues long.

The table lists this clone with a count of one. The V and J genes are TRBV15 and TRBJ2-3; maybe TRBD1 (6 bases). The CDR3 is 14 residues long. Between the trimmed V and J ends, which lost 1 base and 4 bases, there was a span of 9 bases. Germline CDR1 and CDR2: LNHNV and YYDKDF (reference sequence). The CDR3 loop reads CATSRGEGADTQYF. The CDR3 coding sequence is TGTGCCACCAGCAGAGGCGAGGGGGCAGATACGCAGTATTTT.

The chain joins TRBV9 to TRBJ2-5, with 8 bases that match TRBD1. With V trimmed by 4 bases and J by 1 base, 3 bases remained unmatched. CDR1 is SGDLS and CDR2 is YYNGEE in the germline V gene. There are 14 residues in the CDR3. The CDR3: CASSPGTGQETQYF. The CDR3 DNA sequence: TGTGCCAGCAGCCCCGGGACAGGCCAAGAGACCCAGTACTTC. The full variable domain, rest sourced from reference TRBV9 and TRBJ2-5, is DSGVTQTPKHLITATGQRVTLRCSPRSGDLSVYWYQQSLDQGLQFLIQYYNGEERAKGNILERFSAQQFPDLHSELNLSSLELGDSALYFCASSPGTGQETQYFGPGTRLLVL.

The chain joins TRBV7-9 to TRBJ2-5; D gene ambiguous. The CDR3 runs 12 residues. Germline CDR1 and CDR2: SEHNR and FQNEAQ (reference sequence). V was cut by 0 bases and J by 5 bases, with 4 bases left in between. The CDR3 region has the DNA TGTGCCAGCAGCTTAGCGTCTGAGACCCAGTACTTC. It translates to CASSLASETQYF.

Only a few counts were recorded for this clone. The chain employs TRBV6-5 and TRBJ2-2; D not resolved. Trimming took 6 bases from V and 1 from J, leaving 0 bases between them. In germline, CDR1 is MNHEY, CDR2 SVGAGI. The CDR3 consists of 11 residues. The CDR3 spells CASRNTGELFF. The CDR3 DNA is TGTGCCAGCAGGAACACCGGGGAGCTGTTTTTT.

This chain uses TRBV4-1 with TRBJ2-5; the match to TRBD1 covers 8 bases. With 4 bases clipped from V and 4 bases from J, the junction kept 8 bases outside the gene matches. This CDR3 region has 15 residues. Germline CDR1 and CDR2: MGHRA and YSYEKL. The CDR3 DNA is TGCGCCAGCAGCCCAACTCAGGACAGGGCAGAGACCCAGTACTTC. It encodes CASSPTQDRAETQYF.

The V call is TRBV7-3, the J call TRBJ2-5; TRBD1 matches at 9 bases. V dropped 1 base and J dropped 5; count of bases not matched to a gene: 11. CDR1 and CDR2 (germline): SGHTA, FQGTGA. The CDR3 has 17 residues. This chain's CDR3 is CASSLNGATGGLETQYF. CDR3 nucleotide sequence: TGTGCCAGCAGCTTAAATGGAGCGACAGGGGGTTTGGAGACCCAGTACTTC.

The chain uses TRBV7-6 and TRBJ2-2, with 10 bases that match TRBD1. V shed 5 bases and J 2 bases; nucleotides not matched to a gene: 5. CDR3 length: 16 amino acids. Looked up from germline, CDR1 is SGHVS and CDR2 is FNYEAQ. CDR3: CASSVRTGGNTGELFF. CDR3 DNA sequence: TGTGCCAGCAGCGTTCGGACAGGGGGTAACACCGGGGAGCTGTTTTTT.

This chain links TRBV7-6 with TRBJ1-2, with unresolved D. This CDR3 spans 13 amino acids. Trimming stripped 0 bases from V and 8 bases from J, with 10 bases between. Germline V gene lookup returns CDR1 SGHVS and CDR2 FNYEAQ. CDR3 sequence (DNA): TGTGCCAGCAGCTTAGCACCGACCCAGGGCTACACCTTC. Amino acids: CASSLAPTQGYTF.

This chain links TRBV30 with TRBJ2-3, with D uncertain. The V and J ends lost 0 bases and 1 base respectively, with 8 bases between them. Germline values: CDR1 GTSNPN, CDR2 SVGIG (reference sequence). The CDR3 is 14 residues long. DNA of the CDR3: TGTGCCTGGAGTGTATCAGGCGGCACAGATACGCAGTATTTT. Its protein is CAWSVSGGTDTQYF. The variable domain in full, with the rest retrieved from reference TRBV30 and TRBJ2-3, is SQTIHQWPATLVQPVGSPLSLECTVEGTSNPNLYWYRQAAGRGLQLLFYSVGIGQISSEVPQNLSASRPQDRQFILSSKKLLLSDSGFYLCAWSVSGGTDTQYFGPGTRLTVL.

The CDR3 loop is CATSGRGQGFDEQFF. In DNA, the CDR3 is TGTGCCACCAGCGGCAGGGGGCAGGGCTTCGATGAGCAGTTCTTC. The chain recombines TRBV15 with TRBJ2-1; 8 nucleotides line up with TRBD1. Germline V gene lookup returns CDR1 LNHNV and CDR2 YYDKDF (reference sequence). V lost 5 bases to trimming and J lost 8 bases; unmatched junction nucleotides: 11. The CDR3 is 15 residues long.

V usage is TRBV27 and J usage is TRBJ1-5; 8 bases agree with TRBD1. The germline V gene has CDR1 MNHEY and CDR2 SMNVEV (reference sequence). The V gene end was trimmed by 5 bases and the J gene end by 2 bases; junction bases not matched to a gene: 5. CDR3 length equals 15 residues. CDR3 protein: CASSPRDRRNQPQHF. CDR3 DNA: TGTGCCAGCAGTCCCCGGGACAGGCGCAATCAGCCCCAGCATTTT.

The chain uses TRBV5-1 and TRBJ2-1; 7 bases are shared with TRBD1. V lost 7 bases, J lost 3 bases, and 7 bases stayed unmatched. The CDR3 spans 14 residues. CDR1 and CDR2 (germline): SGHRS, YFSETQ. The CDR3 sequence: CASGPGQFYNEQFF. As DNA, the CDR3 is TGCGCCAGCGGTCCGGGACAGTTCTACAATGAGCAGTTCTTC.

This CDR3 reads CASSEWTGQETQYF. CDR3 DNA: TGTGCCAGCAGTGAATGGACAGGGCAAGAGACCCAGTACTTC. This rearrangement joins TRBV25-1 to TRBJ2-5; 8 positions match TRBD1. The V gene end was trimmed by 1 base and the J gene end by 2 bases; junction bases not matched to a gene: 0. The CDR3 has 14 residues. The V gene's germline CDR1 is MGHDK and CDR2 SYGVNS. The full variable domain, completed using reference TRBV25-1 and TRBJ2-5, is EADIYQTPRYLVIGTGKKITLECSQTMGHDKMYWYQQDPGMELHLIHYSYGVNSTEKGDLSSESTVSRIRTEHFPLTLESARPSHTSQYLCASSEWTGQETQYFGPGTRLLVL.

The V gene is TRBV6-5, the J gene TRBJ2-1, with D tentatively TRBD2 (7 bases). Germline V gives CDR1 MNHEY, CDR2 SVGAGI. V was clipped by 0 bases and J by 9 bases, with 12 bases between them. The CDR3 runs 14 residues. The CDR3 protein is CASSYSRGEGEQFF. CDR3 DNA sequence: TGTGCCAGCAGTTACTCGAGGGGGGAGGGTGAGCAGTTCTTC.

The chain carries TRBV27 and TRBJ2-6, with 8 bases lining up with TRBD1. V lost 6 bases, J lost 0 bases, and 13 bases stayed unmatched. The CDR3 has 19 amino acids. The germline V gene encodes CDR1 MNHEY and CDR2 SMNVEV (reference sequence). CDR3 sequence: CASRVIGQGRVSGANVLTF. In nucleotides, the CDR3 is TGTGCCAGCAGAGTAATCGGACAGGGTAGGGTCTCTGGGGCCAACGTCCTGACTTTC.

The genes are TRBV7-8 and TRBJ2-6; D is undetermined. V gave up 5 bases and J gave up 5 bases, with 19 bases separating them. The germline gives CDR1 SGHVS, CDR2 FQNEAQ. This CDR3 comprises 17 residues. The CDR3 DNA reads TGTGCCAGCAGCCACGGGTACCCACAAAGTCGGGCCAACGTCCTGACTTTC. It encodes CASSHGYPQSRANVLTF.

This chain uses TRBV11-2 with TRBJ1-4, with 11 bases aligning to TRBD1. Germline CDR1 is SGHAT and CDR2 is FQNNGV. The CDR3 has 19 amino acids. J was trimmed by 0 bases and V by 1 base; bases with no gene match: 7. The CDR3 is CASSLVPGTGGSTNEKLFF. For the CDR3, the DNA is TGTGCCAGCAGCTTAGTCCCCGGGACAGGGGGATCAACTAATGAAAAACTGTTTTTT. The complete variable domain, with remaining parts taken from reference TRBV11-2 and TRBJ1-4, reads EAGVAQSPRYKIIEKRQSVAFWCNPISGHATLYWYQQILGQGPKLLIQFQNNGVVDDSQLPKDRFSAERLKGVDSTLKIQPAKLEDSAVYLCASSLVPGTGGSTNEKLFFGSGTQLSVL.

V gene TRBV7-3 combines with J gene TRBJ1-5; D remains ambiguous. Germline CDR1 and CDR2: SGHTA and FQGTGA. V was pared by 2 bases and J by 4 bases, with 12 bases between. The CDR3 totals 15 residues. CDR3 residues: CASSLYGGRNQPQHF. The CDR3 bases are TGTGCCAGCAGCTTATACGGCGGGCGAAATCAGCCCCAGCATTTT.